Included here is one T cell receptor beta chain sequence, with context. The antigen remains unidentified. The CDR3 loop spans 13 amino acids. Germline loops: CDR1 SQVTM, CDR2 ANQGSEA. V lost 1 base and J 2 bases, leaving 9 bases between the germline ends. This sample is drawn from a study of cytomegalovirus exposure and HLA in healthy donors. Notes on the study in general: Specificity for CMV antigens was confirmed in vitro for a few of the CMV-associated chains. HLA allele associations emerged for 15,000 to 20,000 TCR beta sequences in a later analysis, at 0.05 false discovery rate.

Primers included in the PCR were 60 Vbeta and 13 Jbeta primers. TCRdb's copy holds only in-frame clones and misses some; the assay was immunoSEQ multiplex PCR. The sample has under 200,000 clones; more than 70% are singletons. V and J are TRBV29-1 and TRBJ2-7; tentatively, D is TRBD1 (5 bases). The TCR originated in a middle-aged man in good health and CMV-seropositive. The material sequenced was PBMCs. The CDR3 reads CSVEGVRAYEQYF. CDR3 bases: TGCAGCGTTGAAGGGGTCAGGGCCTACGAGCAGTACTTC.